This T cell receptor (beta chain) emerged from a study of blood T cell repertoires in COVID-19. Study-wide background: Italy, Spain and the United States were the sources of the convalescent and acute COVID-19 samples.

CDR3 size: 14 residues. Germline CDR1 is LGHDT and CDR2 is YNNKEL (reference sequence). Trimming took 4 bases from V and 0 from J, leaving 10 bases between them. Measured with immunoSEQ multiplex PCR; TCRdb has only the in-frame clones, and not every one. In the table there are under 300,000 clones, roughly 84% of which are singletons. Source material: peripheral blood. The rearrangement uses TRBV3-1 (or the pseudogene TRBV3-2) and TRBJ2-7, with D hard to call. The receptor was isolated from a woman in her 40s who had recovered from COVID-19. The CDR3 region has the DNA TGTGCCAGCAGCCCCTCCGCGGCCTCCTACGAGCAGTACTTC. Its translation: CASSPSAASYEQYF.